This T cell receptor beta chain is drawn from a study of neurological immune-mediated disorders. Study-wide results and limits: In HTLV-1-associated myelopathy, TCR clonal expansion was greatest, and in multiple sclerosis it was least, below healthy controls.

This clonotype occurred many times. Antigen: not known. Germline V gene lookup returns CDR1 SNHLY and CDR2 FYNNEI. V lost 7 bases to trimming and J lost 7 bases, with 19 bases between them. CDR3 size: 15 residues. The making of cDNA relied on 5'RACE with 10-nucleotide random UMIs. Every sequencing run produced over 170 million TCR-beta sequences that came from 15-18 subjects. TCRdb re-derived calls from the 5' RACE reads in MiXCR, one entry per CDR3 protein. In the table there are around 83,000 distinct CDR3 sequences, around 14% of which are singletons. The receptor's source is a woman in her forties or fifties in good health. The sample consisted of PBMCs. The chain employs TRBV2 and TRBJ2-2, with a weak D call TRBD2 (7 bases). CDR3 in amino acids: CASNSRGAGVGELFF. The CDR3 DNA reads as TGTGCCAGCAATTCCCGGGGGGCCGGGGTCGGGGAGCTGTTTTTT.